The text below deals with one T cell receptor (beta chain). As yet, its antigen is unknown. The entry originates in a study of cytomegalovirus exposure and HLA in healthy donors. The PCR made use of 60 Vbeta and 13 Jbeta primers. TCRdb's copy holds only in-frame clones and misses some; the assay was immunoSEQ multiplex PCR. Here the sample spans 85,000 to 100,000 clones, around four fifths being singletons. Regarding donors, all were healthy bone marrow donors. The study's findings and limits: Within the data, a cluster of highly shared sequence variants was likely a sequencing artifact.

The sequence was obtained from a man aged 45-65 years in good health and CMV-seropositive. The sequencing input was PBMCs.

Here the CDR3 reads CASSPNQGASSPLHF. The CDR3 DNA is TGTGCCAGCAGCCCAAATCAGGGGGCTAGTTCACCCCTCCACTTT. This chain connects TRBV7-2 to TRBJ1-6, with 8 bases identical to TRBD1. The length of the CDR3 is 15 residues. Germline CDR1 and CDR2: SGHTA and FQGNSA. V was clipped by 5 bases and J by 9 bases; unmatched bases: 9.